One sample yielded the 19 T cell receptor beta chains listed below, sequenced in a study of beta chain features in type 1 diabetes. Broader study findings: Moderate yet significant TCRB CDR3 shortening was seen in Type 1 diabetes patients in all four CD4+ subsets.

What was sequenced were expressed TCRB transcripts, since all of the isolated RNA had been reverse transcribed. The assay was immunoSEQ multiplex PCR, and TCRdb's table has in-frame clones only and misses some. Here the sample spans 150,000 to 190,000 clones, 10% being singletons. No antigens are known for them. The sequencing sample was made of central memory CD4+ T cells from blood. Every receptor here comes from a young man with type 1 diabetes.

The chain couples TRBV7-2 to TRBJ2-2; D is uncertain. Trimming took 8 bases from V and 8 from J, leaving 9 bases between them. From germline, CDR1 is SGHTA and CDR2 FQGNSA. The CDR3 runs 11 residues. The CDR3 DNA follows: TGTGCCAGCCCCCCAGGAGGGGAGCTGTTTTTT. It yields the protein CASPPGGELFF.

This clone was observed a few times. A junction boundary mismatches the germline segment, possibly from a read error. CDR3 coding DNA: TGTGCCAGCAGTGGTATAGCGGGAGTAATGCACTTC. It is translated as CASSGIAGVMHF. V usage is TRBV27 and J usage is TRBJ2-7; 9 bases are a match to TRBD2. This CDR3 comprises 12 residues. Germline V CDR1 and CDR2: MNHEY, SMNVEV (reference sequence).

This clone was observed a few times. This chain links TRBV9 with TRBJ2-5; 12 bases line up with TRBD2. This CDR3 comprises 16 residues. V gave up 4 bases and J gave up 5 bases; unmatched junction bases: 9. Germline CDR1 is SGDLS and CDR2 is YYNGEE. This CDR3 reads CASSPRLAGAEETQYF. The CDR3 DNA reads as TGTGCCAGCAGCCCCCGACTAGCGGGAGCTGAGGAGACCCAGTACTTC. The full variable domain, with the rest looked up from reference TRBV9 and TRBJ2-5, is DSGVTQTPKHLITATGQRVTLRCSPRSGDLSVYWYQQSLDQGLQFLIQYYNGEERAKGNILERFSAQQFPDLHSELNLSSLELGDSALYFCASSPRLAGAEETQYFGPGTRLLVL.

This clone was recorded a few times. The identical CDR3 is also encoded by other nucleotide sequences in the sample. The J gene is TRBJ1-2, the V gene TRBV9; weak D call: TRBD1 (5 bases). Germline CDR1 and CDR2: SGDLS and YYNGEE. The CDR3 loop spans 17 amino acids. Trimming took off 4 bases at V and 4 bases at J, with 23 bases between the two ends. CDR3 in amino acids: CASSSGWPAGGLYGYTF. CDR3 sequence (DNA): TGTGCCAGCAGCTCCGGATGGCCCGCGGGGGGACTCTATGGCTACACCTTC.

This clone was observed a few times. The chain is built from TRBV5-4 and TRBJ2-1, with 9 bases aligning to TRBD2. The CDR3 consists of 17 residues. V shed 0 bases, J shed 8 bases, and the junction held 12 bases outside the gene matches. Germline-derived CDR1 and CDR2 are SGHNT and YYREEE (reference sequence). CDR3 protein: CASSLVPGLAIGDEQFF. The CDR3 region has the DNA TGTGCCAGCAGCTTGGTCCCGGGACTAGCTATTGGCGATGAGCAGTTCTTC.

The gene calls are TRBV7-2 and TRBJ2-7; 8 nucleotides align to TRBD1. Unmatched junction bases numbered 9, after V lost 6 bases and J lost 2 bases. CDR1 is SGHTA, CDR2 FQGNSA, per germline. This CDR3 spans 15 amino acids. The CDR3 nucleotides are TGTGCCAGCAGTTTAAATCAGGGGGCGCCCTACGAGCAGTACTTC. As protein: CASSLNQGAPYEQYF.

This clone was detected only a few times. The genes are TRBV11-3 and TRBJ2-1, with TRBD2 identical over 8 bases. This CDR3 is built from 15 residues. Trimming removed 5 bases from V and 0 bases from J; junction bases left unmatched: 3. In germline, CDR1 is SGHNT, CDR2 YENEEA. CDR3 nucleotide sequence: TGTGCCAGCAGCCGGAGCGGGAGCTCCTACAATGAGCAGTTCTTC. This sequence encodes CASSRSGSSYNEQFF.

This clone turned up a few times. The rearrangement uses TRBV18 and TRBJ2-1, with a possible D match to TRBD2 (6 bases). V lost 4 bases and J lost 5, with 12 bases in between. The CDR3 length is 14 residues. Germline loops: CDR1 KGHSH, CDR2 LQKENI. The CDR3 DNA sequence: TGTGCCAGCTCACGGGCTAGCGAGAACAATGAGCAGTTCTTC. Translation: CASSRASENNEQFF.

The sample holds a few counts of this clone. V usage is TRBV9 and J usage is TRBJ2-1; 7 bases match TRBD2. CDR1 and CDR2 (germline): SGDLS, YYNGEE. The V gene end was trimmed by 4 bases and the J gene end by 4 bases; junction bases not matched to a gene: 8. The CDR3 sequence is 15 residues long. CDR3 nucleotide sequence: TGTGCCAGCAGCCCTCCCGGGACTACATACAATGAGCAGTTCTTC. Encoded protein: CASSPPGTTYNEQFF. The whole variable domain, remainder taken from reference TRBV9 and TRBJ2-1, is DSGVTQTPKHLITATGQRVTLRCSPRSGDLSVYWYQQSLDQGLQFLIQYYNGEERAKGNILERFSAQQFPDLHSELNLSSLELGDSALYFCASSPPGTTYNEQFFGPGTRLTVL.

This chain connects TRBV7-2 to TRBJ2-3; 9 nucleotides align to TRBD2. J lost 7 bases, V lost 4 bases, and 6 bases had no gene match. Germline V gene sequence: CDR1 SGHTA, CDR2 FQGNSA. There are 14 residues in the CDR3. The CDR3 nucleotides are TGTGCCAGCAGCTCTAGGACTAGCGCTCATACGCAGTATTTT. Its protein product is CASSSRTSAHTQYF.

J is TRBJ2-7 and V is TRBV30; 9 positions match TRBD1. Germline CDR1 and CDR2: GTSNPN and SVGIG (reference sequence). The CDR3 sequence is 14 residues long. The ends lost 5 bases at V and 10 bases at J; junction bases unmatched: 15. The CDR3 protein is CAWSPRDRAAQQYF. CDR3 nucleotide sequence: TGTGCCTGGTCTCCCCGGGACAGGGCTGCACAACAGTACTTC.

The chain is built from TRBV30 and TRBJ2-5; TRBD2 is a possible D gene (5 bases). Looked up from germline, CDR1 is GTSNPN and CDR2 is SVGIG (reference sequence). This CDR3 has 13 residues. Trimming pared 2 bases from V and 1 base from J, leaving 8 bases between. CDR3 bases: TGTGCCTGGAGTTTCAGCGGCCAAGAGACCCAGTACTTC. Its translation: CAWSFSGQETQYF.

This clone was observed a few times. J is TRBJ2-4 and V is TRBV5-6; 9 bases map to TRBD2. The CDR3 runs to 16 residues. Germline CDR1 and CDR2: SGHDT and YYEEEE. Trimming cost V 4 bases and J 0 bases; bases outside gene matches: 5. CDR3 bases: TGTGCCAGCAGCCCGGGACTAGCTGTAGCCAAAAACATTCAGTACTTC. This sequence encodes CASSPGLAVAKNIQYF.

In its sample, this clone was seen a few times. The gene calls are TRBV9 and TRBJ2-5; 11 nucleotides line up with TRBD2. Germline CDR1 reads SGDLS; CDR2 reads YYNGEE. The CDR3 is 19 residues long. With 3 bases clipped from V and 6 bases from J, the junction kept 19 bases outside the gene matches. CDR3 coding DNA: TGTGCCAGCAGCGCTGGGGCGACAGGGACTAGCGGAGGGGTCCAGACCCAGTACTTC. Protein sequence: CASSAGATGTSGGVQTQYF.

This clone turned up a few times. The chain combines TRBV9 with TRBJ1-2; the D gene is possibly TRBD1 (6 bases). Germline V CDR1 and CDR2: SGDLS, YYNGEE. Trimming shortened V by 4 bases and J by 3 bases, and 16 bases separated the two germline ends. This CDR3 comprises 15 residues. The CDR3 DNA reads as TGTGCCAGCAGCCCAGTTCCAGGGGCAGACTATGGCTACACCTTC. This sequence encodes CASSPVPGADYGYTF.

This clone has only a few counts. The rearrangement links TRBV6-5 to TRBJ2-1; TRBD2 matches 9 bases. Germline V lookup: CDR1 MNHEY, CDR2 SVGAGI. The V gene end was trimmed by 6 bases and the J gene end by 8 bases; junction bases not matched to a gene: 11. There are 15 residues in the CDR3. Here the CDR3 DNA reads TGTGCCAGCAGCCCTTTAGCGGGAGTCATTGATGAGCAGTTCTTC. Residues: CASSPLAGVIDEQFF.

The V and J genes are TRBV28 and TRBJ2-7, with a weak D call TRBD2 (5 bases). CDR3 length: 17 residues. The germline V gene has CDR1 MDHEN and CDR2 SYDVKM. V was clipped by 6 bases and J by 0 bases, with 21 bases between them. CDR3 loop: CASSSPRLLQSSYEQYF. CDR3 coding DNA: TGTGCCAGCAGCTCTCCCCGACTATTACAAAGCTCCTACGAGCAGTACTTC.

This clone has a handful of counts. This CDR3 reads CASVTLAGETQYF. The CDR3 nucleotides are TGTGCCAGCGTGACATTAGCGGGGGAGACCCAGTACTTC. The V call is TRBV2, the J call TRBJ2-5, with 8 nucleotides matching TRBD2. J gave up 5 bases and V 8 bases, and 7 bases lay outside the gene matches. Germline CDR1 reads SNHLY; CDR2 reads FYNNEI. This CDR3 is 13 amino acids long. Complete variable domain (other parts from reference TRBV2 and TRBJ2-5): EPEVTQTPSHQVTQMGQEVILRCVPISNHLYFYWYRQILGQKVEFLVSFYNNEISEKSEIFDDQFSVERPDGSNFTLKIRSTKLEDSAMYFCASVTLAGETQYFGPGTRLLVL.

The chain combines TRBV5-4 with TRBJ2-1; 9 bases line up with TRBD1. The germline gives CDR1 SGHNT, CDR2 YYREEE (reference sequence). V was pared by 2 bases and J by 9 bases, with 3 bases of the junction left unmatched. The CDR3 runs 13 residues. The CDR3 spells CASSLQGAREQFF. CDR3 DNA: TGTGCCAGCAGCTTACAGGGGGCGCGTGAGCAGTTCTTC.